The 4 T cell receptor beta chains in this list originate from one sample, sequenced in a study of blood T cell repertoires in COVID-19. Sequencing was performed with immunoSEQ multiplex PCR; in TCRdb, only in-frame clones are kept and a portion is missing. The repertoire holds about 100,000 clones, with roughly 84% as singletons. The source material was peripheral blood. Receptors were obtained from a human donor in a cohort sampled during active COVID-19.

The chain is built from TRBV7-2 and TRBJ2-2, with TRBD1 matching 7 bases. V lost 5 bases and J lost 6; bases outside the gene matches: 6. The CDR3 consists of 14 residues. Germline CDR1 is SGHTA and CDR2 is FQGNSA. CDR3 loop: CASSTRQGSGELFF. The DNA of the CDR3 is TGTGCCAGCAGCACCAGACAGGGATCCGGGGAGCTGTTTTTT.

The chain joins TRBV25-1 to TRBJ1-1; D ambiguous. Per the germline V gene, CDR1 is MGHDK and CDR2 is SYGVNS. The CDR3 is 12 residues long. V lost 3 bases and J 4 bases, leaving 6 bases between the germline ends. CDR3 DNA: TGTGCCAGCAGTGACGTCGTCACTGAAGCTTTCTTT. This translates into CASSDVVTEAFF. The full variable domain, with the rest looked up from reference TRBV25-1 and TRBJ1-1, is EADIYQTPRYLVIGTGKKITLECSQTMGHDKMYWYQQDPGMELHLIHYSYGVNSTEKGDLSSESTVSRIRTEHFPLTLESARPSHTSQYLCASSDVVTEAFFGQGTRLTVV.

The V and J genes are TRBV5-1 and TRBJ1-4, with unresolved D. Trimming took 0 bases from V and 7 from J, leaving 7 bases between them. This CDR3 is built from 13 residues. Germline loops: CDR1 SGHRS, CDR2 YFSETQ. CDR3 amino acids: CASSLDPGEKLFF. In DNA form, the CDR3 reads TGCGCCAGCAGCTTGGACCCAGGTGAAAAACTGTTTTTT. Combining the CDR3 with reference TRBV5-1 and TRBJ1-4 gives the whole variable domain KAGVTQTPRYLIKTRGQQVTLSCSPISGHRSVSWYQQTPGQGLQFLFEYFSETQRNKGNFPGRFSGRQFSNSRSEMNVSTLELGDSALYLCASSLDPGEKLFFGSGTQLSVL.

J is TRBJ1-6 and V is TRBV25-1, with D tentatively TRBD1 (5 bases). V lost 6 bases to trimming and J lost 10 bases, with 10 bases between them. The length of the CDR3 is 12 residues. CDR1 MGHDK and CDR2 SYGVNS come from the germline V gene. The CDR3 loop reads CASRQGISPLHF. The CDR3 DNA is TGTGCCAGCAGGCAGGGCATCTCACCCCTCCACTTT.